What follows are 19 T cell receptor beta chains derived from one specimen sequenced in a study of T cells after yellow fever vaccination. One entry per CDR3 protein, called by TCRdb with MiXCR from the 5' RACE reads. This table has some 340,000 distinct CDR3 sequences, over 3.5% appearing once. Material: PBMCs, obtained 5 days after the yellow fever booster vaccination. Receptors originate from a young man who received the YFV17D yellow fever vaccine.

The V gene is TRBV24-1, the J gene TRBJ2-3; 7 bases align to TRBD2. The CDR3 extends over 16 amino acids. The V gene's germline CDR1 is KGHDR and CDR2 SFDVKD. V shed 4 bases, J shed 4 bases, and the junction held 10 bases outside the gene matches. The CDR3 DNA sequence: TGTGCCACCAGTGAAACGACTAGCAGGTCGGCAGATACGCAGTATTTT. Translating it yields CATSETTSRSADTQYF.

In this sample, this clonotype turned up many times. The chain couples TRBV5-4 to TRBJ1-4, with D possibly TRBD1 on 5 matching bases. The CDR3 loop spans 15 amino acids. Per germline, CDR1 SGHNT and CDR2 YYREEE (reference sequence). Trimming took 4 bases from V and 3 from J, leaving 13 bases between them. CDR3 nucleotide sequence: TGTGCCAGCAGCGAAAGGGACGGAGCTAATGAAAAACTGTTTTTT. Translated, it gives CASSERDGANEKLFF.

The rearrangement uses TRBV18 and TRBJ2-1; the D gene could be TRBD1 or TRBD2 (5 bases each). V was clipped by 6 bases and J by 7 bases, with 16 bases between them. The CDR3 extends over 14 amino acids. Germline assignment: CDR1 KGHSH and CDR2 LQKENI. This CDR3 is CASSTEGPRNEQFF. The CDR3 DNA sequence: TGTGCCAGCTCTACCGAGGGGCCAAGGAATGAGCAGTTCTTC.

This clonotype was seen repeatedly, ten times or more. The rearrangement joins TRBV12-3 or TRBV12-4 to TRBJ1-4, with no clear D. The length of the CDR3 is 14 residues. Deletions cut 3 bases from V and 8 bases from J, with 13 bases between. In DNA form, the CDR3 reads TGTGCCAGCAGTTTTATAAGAGGGAGGGAAAAACTGTTTTTT. This translates into CASSFIRGREKLFF.

The rearrangement links TRBV25-1 to TRBJ1-6; 10 bases are shared with TRBD1. The ends lost 2 bases at V and 8 bases at J; junction bases unmatched: 6. The CDR3 contains 16 residues. Germline CDR1 is MGHDK and CDR2 is SYGVNS. This CDR3 is CASSEDRGRSYSPLHF. Here the CDR3 DNA reads TGTGCCAGCAGTGAAGACAGGGGGCGCAGTTATTCACCCCTCCACTTT.

The chain joins TRBV5-4 to TRBJ1-4, with D possibly matching TRBD1 (6 bases). The V end lost 4 bases, the J end lost 3 bases, and 13 bases lay between the germline ends. CDR1 is SGHNT and CDR2 is YYREEE in the germline V gene (reference sequence). The CDR3 is made up of 15 amino acids. CDR3 residues: CASSDQGRANEKLFF. The CDR3, as DNA: TGTGCCAGCAGCGACCAGGGGAGGGCTAATGAAAAACTGTTTTTT.

This clonotype was seen more than once but under ten times. This rearrangement joins TRBV24-1 to TRBJ2-3; D is perhaps TRBD1 or TRBD2 (5 bases each). This CDR3 spans 13 amino acids. Germline lookup yields CDR1 KGHDR and CDR2 SFDVKD. V lost 9 bases, J lost 0 bases, and 9 bases lay in between. CDR3 bases: TGTGCCACCGGGACGTATAGCACAGATACGCAGTATTTT. Amino acids: CATGTYSTDTQYF.

This clonotype was detected only a few times. The rearrangement uses TRBV9 and TRBJ2-1, with 14 nucleotides matching TRBD2. The CDR3 runs 17 residues. Germline V lookup: CDR1 SGDLS, CDR2 YYNGEE. The junction had 8 bases not matched to a gene; V was cut back by 1 base and J by 8 bases. Here the CDR3 reads CASSVRTSGGPEDEQFF. In DNA form, the CDR3 reads TGTGCCAGCAGCGTACGGACTAGCGGGGGGCCCGAGGATGAGCAGTTCTTC.

This clonotype was recorded a few times. The rearrangement joins TRBV7-8 to TRBJ2-7; 8 bases are shared with TRBD1. Germline V lookup: CDR1 SGHVS, CDR2 FQNEAQ. The CDR3 length is 13 residues. The junction had 2 bases not matched to a gene; V was cut back by 6 bases and J by 1 base. For the CDR3, the DNA is TGTGCCAGCAGAGACAGGGGTTCCTACGAGCAGTACTTC. Translated: CASRDRGSYEQYF.

The chain is built from TRBV5-1 and TRBJ2-1; the D is unclear. The germline gives CDR1 SGHRS, CDR2 YFSETQ. With 4 bases removed from V and 0 bases from J, the gap between germline ends came to 11 bases. The CDR3 has 15 residues. The CDR3 DNA reads TGCGCCAGCAGCCCAACCCCGAGCTCCTACAATGAGCAGTTCTTC. It codes for CASSPTPSSYNEQFF.

This clonotype was picked up many times. This rearrangement joins TRBV30 to TRBJ2-2; no clear D. Trimming took off 0 bases at V and 6 bases at J, with 2 bases between the two ends. This CDR3 spans 11 amino acids. The germline V gene encodes CDR1 GTSNPN and CDR2 SVGIG (reference sequence). As DNA, the CDR3 is TGTGCCTGGAGTGTATCCGGGGAGCTGTTTTTT. Amino acid sequence: CAWSVSGELFF.

J is TRBJ2-7 and V is TRBV7-9, with TRBD1 matching over 10 bases. Germline CDR1 SEHNR, CDR2 FQNEAQ (reference sequence). CDR3 size: 15 residues. V dropped 2 bases and J dropped 3; count of bases not matched to a gene: 4. As DNA, the CDR3 is TGTGCCAGCAGCTTAAGGGACAGGGGAGTCTACGAGCAGTACTTC. This codes for CASSLRDRGVYEQYF. Full variable domain (rest looked up from reference TRBV7-9 and TRBJ2-7): DTGVSQNPRHKITKRGQNVTFRCDPISEHNRLYWYRQTLGQGPEFLTYFQNEAQLEKSRLLSDRFSAERPKGSFSTLEIQRTEQGDSAMYLCASSLRDRGVYEQYFGPGTRLTVT.

This clonotype was detected ten times or more. The J gene is TRBJ2-5, the V gene TRBV7-9; TRBD1 might be the D (6 bases). This CDR3 has 14 residues. V lost 3 bases, J lost 2 bases, and 10 bases lay in between. Germline lookup yields CDR1 SEHNR and CDR2 FQNEAQ (reference sequence). CDR3 region: CASSFGTRQETQYF. CDR3 sequence (DNA): TGTGCCAGCAGCTTCGGGACACGACAAGAGACCCAGTACTTC.

This clonotype was picked up a small number of times. The rearrangement joins TRBV12-3 or TRBV12-4 to TRBJ2-3; D is unclear. Trimming stripped 5 bases from V and 2 bases from J, with 11 bases between. There are 14 residues in the CDR3. The CDR3 nucleotides are TGTGCCAGCAGTCCAGCTGATAACACAGATACGCAGTATTTT. Translation: CASSPADNTDTQYF.

This clonotype was detected a few times. The rearrangement joins TRBV5-1 to TRBJ1-1; D not certain. V was pared by 4 bases and J by 10 bases, with 17 bases between. CDR3 size: 13 residues. Germline V gene sequence: CDR1 SGHRS, CDR2 YFSETQ. CDR3 in amino acids: CASSDPAGLVAFF. The CDR3 DNA reads as TGCGCCAGCAGCGATCCCGCGGGCCTGGTAGCTTTCTTT. Full variable domain (outside the CDR3, taken from reference TRBV5-1 and TRBJ1-1): KAGVTQTPRYLIKTRGQQVTLSCSPISGHRSVSWYQQTPGQGLQFLFEYFSETQRNKGNFPGRFSGRQFSNSRSEMNVSTLELGDSALYLCASSDPAGLVAFFGQGTRLTVV.

This clonotype was observed a handful of times. The rearrangement uses TRBV27 and TRBJ2-7; no reliable D call. The germline V gene encodes CDR1 MNHEY and CDR2 SMNVEV (reference sequence). The CDR3 loop spans 15 amino acids. V was shortened by 5 bases and J by 2 bases, with 16 bases between the two germline ends. The CDR3 sequence: CASSPTVSVTYEQYF. In DNA form, the CDR3 reads TGTGCCAGCAGTCCCACCGTTTCAGTAACCTACGAGCAGTACTTC.

The chain has TRBV30 and TRBJ2-7, with D perhaps TRBD1 or TRBD2 (6 bases each). Germline CDR1 is GTSNPN and CDR2 is SVGIG (reference sequence). The CDR3 covers 13 residues. V gave up 5 bases and J gave up 5 bases, with 16 bases separating them. The CDR3 DNA reads as TGTGCCTGGGCTAGGGGGGCGGAAAACGAGCAGTACTTC. This translates into CAWARGAENEQYF.

The table lists this clonotype with many counts. This chain connects TRBV4-3 to TRBJ1-4; D not resolved. CDR1 and CDR2 from the germline V gene are LGHNA and YSLEER. The CDR3 is 11 residues long. V lost 5 bases and J lost 5, with 3 bases in between. The chain's CDR3 is CASSINEKLFF. Written as DNA, the CDR3 is TGCGCCAGCAGCATAAATGAAAAACTGTTTTTT.

This clonotype showed up many times. The chain employs TRBV7-9 and TRBJ1-1, with 8 bases aligning to TRBD1. This CDR3 contains 16 residues. Losses at the gene ends were 5 bases for V and 4 bases for J; bases not matched to a gene: 12. Germline lookup yields CDR1 SEHNR and CDR2 FQNEAQ (reference sequence). The CDR3 nucleotides read TGTGCCAGCAGCACTAGTGACAGGGGAAGAGGCACTGAAGCTTTCTTT. Amino acid sequence: CASSTSDRGRGTEAFF.